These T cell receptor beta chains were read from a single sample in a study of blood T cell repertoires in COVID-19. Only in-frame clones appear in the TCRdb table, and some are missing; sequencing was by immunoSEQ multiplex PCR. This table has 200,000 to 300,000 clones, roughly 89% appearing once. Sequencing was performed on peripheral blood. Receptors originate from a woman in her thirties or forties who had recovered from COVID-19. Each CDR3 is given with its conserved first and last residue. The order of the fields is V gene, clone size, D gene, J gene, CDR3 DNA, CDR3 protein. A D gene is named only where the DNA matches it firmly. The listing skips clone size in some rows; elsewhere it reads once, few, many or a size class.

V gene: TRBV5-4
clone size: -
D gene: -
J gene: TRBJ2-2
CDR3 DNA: TGTGCCAGCAGCTTGTGGCGGACAACGAACACCGGGGAGCTGTTTTTT
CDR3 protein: CASSLWRTTNTGELFF

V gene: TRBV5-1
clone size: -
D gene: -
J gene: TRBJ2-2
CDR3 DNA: TGCGCCAGCAGCTTGGCGGTTCTGAACACCGGGGAGCTGTTTTTT
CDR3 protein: CASSLAVLNTGELFF

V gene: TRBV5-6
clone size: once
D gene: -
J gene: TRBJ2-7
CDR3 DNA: TGTGCCAGCACCCTTCTTGGGAGCTCCTACGAGCAGTACTTC
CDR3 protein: CASTLLGSSYEQYF

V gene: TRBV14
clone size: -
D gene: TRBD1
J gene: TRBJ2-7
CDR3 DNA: TGTGCCAGCAGCCAGACAGGGTACACCTACGAGCAGTACTTC
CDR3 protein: CASSQTGYTYEQYF

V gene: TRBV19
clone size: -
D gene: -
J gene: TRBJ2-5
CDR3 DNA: TGTGCCAGTAGTCGAGGGTTAAGGGAGACCCAGTACTTC
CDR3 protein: CASSRGLRETQYF

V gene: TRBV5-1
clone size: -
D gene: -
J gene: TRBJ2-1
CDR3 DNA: TGCGCCAGCGGGGGACTGGGGGCCTACAATGAGCAGTTCTTC
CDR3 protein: CASGGLGAYNEQFF

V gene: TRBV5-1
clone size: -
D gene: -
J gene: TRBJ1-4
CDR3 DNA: TGCGCCAGCAGCTTGGGACTGATTAATGAAAAACTGTTTTTT
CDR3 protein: CASSLGLINEKLFF

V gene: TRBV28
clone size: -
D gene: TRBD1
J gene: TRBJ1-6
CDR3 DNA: TGTGCCAGCAGTCGCCCAGGGGGCTCCTATAATTCACCCCTCCACTTT
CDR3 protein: CASSRPGGSYNSPLHF

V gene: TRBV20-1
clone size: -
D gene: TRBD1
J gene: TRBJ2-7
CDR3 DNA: TGCAGTGCTAGTTCTTGGGGACAGGGCTACGAGCAGTACTTC
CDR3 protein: CSASSWGQGYEQYF

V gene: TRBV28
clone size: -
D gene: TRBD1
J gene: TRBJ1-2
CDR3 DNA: TGTGCCAGCAGACCTTCAGGGGGGTCTTTCTATGGCTACACCTTC
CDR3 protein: CASRPSGGSFYGYTF

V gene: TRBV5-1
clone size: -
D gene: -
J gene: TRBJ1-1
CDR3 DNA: TGCGCCAGCAGCCGTCAGGGGTGGGACACTGAAGCTTTCTTT
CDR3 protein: CASSRQGWDTEAFF

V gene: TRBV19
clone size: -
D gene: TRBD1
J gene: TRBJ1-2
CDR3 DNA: TGTGCCAGTAGTATAGGACCAGGGGGCGGCGGATATGGCTACACCTTC
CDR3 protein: CASSIGPGGGGYGYTF

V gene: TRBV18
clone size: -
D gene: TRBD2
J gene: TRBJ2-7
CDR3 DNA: TGTGCCAGCTCTCGCGGACTAGCGGGGGCCTCCTACGAGCAGTACTTC
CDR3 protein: CASSRGLAGASYEQYF

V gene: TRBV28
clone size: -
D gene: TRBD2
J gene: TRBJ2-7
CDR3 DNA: TGTGCCAGCACCCAAGCGGGGTACTCCTACGAGCAGTACTTC
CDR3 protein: CASTQAGYSYEQYF

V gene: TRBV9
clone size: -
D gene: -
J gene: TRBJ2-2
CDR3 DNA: TGTGCCAGCAGCACACCCCCCCACGGCAGCGCGAACACCGGGGAGCTGTTTTTT
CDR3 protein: CASSTPPHGSANTGELFF

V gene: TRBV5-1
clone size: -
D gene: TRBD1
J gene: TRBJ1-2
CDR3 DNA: TGCGCCAGCAGCTTGGAGTCAGGGGGCGACTATGGCTACACCTTC
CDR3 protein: CASSLESGGDYGYTF

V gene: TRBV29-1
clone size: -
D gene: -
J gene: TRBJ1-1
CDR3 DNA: TGCAGCGTGGGGGGGTGGAACACTGAAGCTTTCTTT
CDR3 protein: CSVGGWNTEAFF